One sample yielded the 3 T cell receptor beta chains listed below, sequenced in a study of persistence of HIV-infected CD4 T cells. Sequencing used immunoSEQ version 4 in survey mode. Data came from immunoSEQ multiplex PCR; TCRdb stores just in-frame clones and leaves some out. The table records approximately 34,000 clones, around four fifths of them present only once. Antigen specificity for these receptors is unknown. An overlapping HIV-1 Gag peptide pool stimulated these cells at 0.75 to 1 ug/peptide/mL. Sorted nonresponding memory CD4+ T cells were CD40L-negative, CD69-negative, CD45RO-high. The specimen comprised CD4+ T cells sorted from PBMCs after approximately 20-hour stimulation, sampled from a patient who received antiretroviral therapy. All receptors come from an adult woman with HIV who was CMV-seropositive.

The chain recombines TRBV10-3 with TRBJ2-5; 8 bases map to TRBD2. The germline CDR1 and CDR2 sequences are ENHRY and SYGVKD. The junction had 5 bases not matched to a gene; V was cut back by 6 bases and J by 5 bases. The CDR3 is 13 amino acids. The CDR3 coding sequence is TGTGCCATCAGCGGGGGGGCCGTGGAGACCCAGTACTTC. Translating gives CAISGGAVETQYF.

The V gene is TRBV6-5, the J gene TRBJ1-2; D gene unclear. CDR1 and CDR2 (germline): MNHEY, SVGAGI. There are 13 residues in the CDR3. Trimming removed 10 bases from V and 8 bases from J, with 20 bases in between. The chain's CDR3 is CAIPRPTRPGYTF. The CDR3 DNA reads TGTGCCATCCCCAGACCGACCCGGCCCGGCTACACCTTC.

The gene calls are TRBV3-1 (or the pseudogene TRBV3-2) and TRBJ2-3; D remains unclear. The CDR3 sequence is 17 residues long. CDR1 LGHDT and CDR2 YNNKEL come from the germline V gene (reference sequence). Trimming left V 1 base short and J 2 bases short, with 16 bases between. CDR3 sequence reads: CASSQVRIRANTDTQYF. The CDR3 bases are TGTGCCAGCAGCCAAGTCCGCATTAGGGCGAACACAGATACGCAGTATTTT.